One sample yielded the 32 T cell receptor beta chains listed below, sequenced in a study of cytomegalovirus exposure and HLA in healthy donors. The PCR had 60 Vbeta and 13 Jbeta primers. Repertoires were generated with immunoSEQ multiplex PCR, while TCRdb's copy carries only in-frame clones and drops some. The sample lists roughly 100,000 clones, 75% to 85% seen once, with 3% to 3.5% in the top ten. The sequenced sample was PBMCs. All receptors derive from a man aged 30 to 39 in good health and CMV-seropositive.

The chain uses TRBV30 and TRBJ1-6, with 7 bases fitting TRBD1. The CDR3 has 17 residues. J lost 8 bases, V lost 0 bases, and 13 bases had no gene match. CDR1 and CDR2 from the germline V gene are GTSNPN and SVGIG (reference sequence). The CDR3 region has the DNA TGTGCCTGGAGTGTGGAGCGCAGGACAGGAACGGATTCACCCCTCCACTTT. Translating it yields CAWSVERRTGTDSPLHF.

The V and J genes are TRBV11-2 and TRBJ2-2, with 7 positions matching TRBD1. Germline CDR1 and CDR2: SGHAT and FQNNGV. Germline trimming cut 2 bases from V and 4 bases from J; bases unmatched to any gene: 16. CDR3 length: 19 residues. The CDR3 sequence: CASSLLGDRAWSRTGELFF. CDR3 DNA: TGTGCCAGCAGCTTATTGGGGGACAGAGCATGGTCGCGCACCGGGGAGCTGTTTTTT. Full variable domain (rest looked up from reference TRBV11-2 and TRBJ2-2): EAGVAQSPRYKIIEKRQSVAFWCNPISGHATLYWYQQILGQGPKLLIQFQNNGVVDDSQLPKDRFSAERLKGVDSTLKIQPAKLEDSAVYLCASSLLGDRAWSRTGELFFGEGSRLTVL.

The sample holds one count of this clone. This chain connects TRBV27 to TRBJ1-1; perhaps TRBD1 as D (6 bases). The CDR3 is 13 residues long. Trimming took 5 bases from V and 5 from J, leaving 12 bases between them. Germline CDR1 reads MNHEY; CDR2 reads SMNVEV (reference sequence). The CDR3 bases are TGTGCCAGCAGTGTCCAGGGGCGGACTGAAGCTTTCTTT. Its translation is CASSVQGRTEAFF.

A single count supports this clone. The chain uses TRBV7-9 and TRBJ2-5; 11 nucleotides align to TRBD2. CDR3 length equals 15 residues. With 5 bases clipped from V and 5 bases from J, the junction kept 7 bases outside the gene matches. Germline V lookup: CDR1 SEHNR, CDR2 FQNEAQ (reference sequence). CDR3 sequence reads: CASSPGTSGRETQYF. The CDR3 coding sequence is TGTGCCAGCAGCCCCGGGACTAGCGGTAGGGAGACCCAGTACTTC.

The chain has TRBV27 and TRBJ1-2, with D tentatively TRBD1 (5 bases). Trimming cost V 3 bases and J 6 bases, with 17 bases left between them. In germline, CDR1 is MNHEY, CDR2 SMNVEV (reference sequence). The CDR3 extends over 15 amino acids. In DNA form, the CDR3 reads TGTGCCAGCAGTTTCCCTGGGAGGGACCTCAATGGCTACACCTTC. The encoded protein is CASSFPGRDLNGYTF.

The chain carries TRBV7-8 and TRBJ2-2, with 11 positions matching TRBD2. CDR1 and CDR2 (germline): SGHVS, FQNEAQ. The CDR3 is 15 amino acids. J gave up 6 bases and V 2 bases, and 2 bases lay outside the gene matches. CDR3 sequence (DNA): TGTGCCAGCAGCTTACAGACTAGCGGGGCCGGGGAGCTGTTTTTT. Its translation: CASSLQTSGAGELFF.

The chain has TRBV7-8 and TRBJ2-7; possible D gene TRBD2, 6 bases. Per the germline V gene, CDR1 is SGHVS and CDR2 is FQNEAQ. The CDR3 spans 15 residues. The germline V and J ends were trimmed by 5 bases and 5 bases, with 19 bases remaining between them. The CDR3 spells CASSPAGLGRNEQYF. CDR3 bases: TGTGCCAGCAGCCCAGCAGGGCTGGGGAGGAACGAGCAGTACTTC.

The chain links TRBV28 to TRBJ2-2; D is perhaps TRBD1 (6 bases). In germline, CDR1 is MDHEN, CDR2 SYDVKM. The length of the CDR3 is 15 residues. Trimming stripped 2 bases from V and 6 bases from J, with 13 bases between. The DNA of the CDR3 is TGTGCCAGCAGTTTAGGCCAGGGGTTTCCCGGGGAGCTGTTTTTT. This translates into CASSLGQGFPGELFF.

The J gene is TRBJ2-3, the V gene TRBV7-2; 7 positions agree with TRBD2. V shed 5 bases, J shed 5 bases, and the junction held 13 bases outside the gene matches. The CDR3 length is 16 residues. CDR1 and CDR2 (germline): SGHTA, FQGNSA. CDR3 bases: TGTGCCAGCAGCCAGCAGGGCGGGAGAGGTATAGATACGCAGTATTTT. This sequence encodes CASSQQGGRGIDTQYF.

The chain employs TRBV11-2 and TRBJ2-3, with 9 nucleotides matching TRBD2. CDR3 length equals 17 residues. The J segment lost 2 bases and the V segment lost 5 bases, leaving 11 bases of the junction unmatched. Germline lookup yields CDR1 SGHAT and CDR2 FQNNGV. Written as DNA, the CDR3 is TGTGCCAGCAGCCCCCTAGCGGGATGGCGCGACACAGATACGCAGTATTTT. Translation: CASSPLAGWRDTDTQYF.

The V and J genes are TRBV18 and TRBJ1-5, with unresolved D. Germline CDR1 KGHSH, CDR2 LQKENI. There are 14 residues in the CDR3. The V end was cut by 2 bases, the J end by 2 bases, with 7 bases between. The CDR3 DNA sequence: TGTGCCAGCTCACCAGATAGTGGCAATCAGCCCCAGCATTTT. This sequence encodes CASSPDSGNQPQHF.

J is TRBJ2-7 and V is TRBV7-7; a weak D match, TRBD1 (6 bases). The CDR3 loop spans 13 amino acids. The V end lost 5 bases, the J end lost 1 base, and 9 bases lay between the germline ends. Germline loops: CDR1 SSHAT, CDR2 FNYEAQ (reference sequence). The CDR3 protein is CASSLDRSYEQYF. CDR3 nucleotide sequence: TGTGCCAGCAGCCTCGACAGGTCCTACGAGCAGTACTTC.

This chain uses TRBV4-3 with TRBJ2-5; possible D gene TRBD1, 5 bases. The V end lost 4 bases, the J end lost 5 bases, and 11 bases lay between the germline ends. The germline CDR1 and CDR2 sequences are LGHNA and YSLEER. CDR3 size: 13 residues. CDR3: CASSRNSGETQYF. The CDR3, as DNA: TGCGCCAGCAGCCGGAACTCAGGGGAGACCCAGTACTTC.

V is TRBV27 and J is TRBJ2-7; a possible D gene is TRBD1 (5 bases). CDR1 is MNHEY and CDR2 is SMNVEV in the germline V gene (reference sequence). The CDR3 loop spans 14 amino acids. Between the trimmed V and J ends, which lost 3 bases and 2 bases, there was a span of 11 bases. CDR3 nucleotides: TGTGCCAGCAGTTTGGCAGGGTTCACCTACGAGCAGTACTTC. Its translation is CASSLAGFTYEQYF.

J is TRBJ2-2 and V is TRBV10-2, with TRBD1 identical over 7 bases. CDR1 and CDR2 from the germline V gene are WSHSY and SAAADI. After removal of 7 bases from V and 1 base from J, the junction contained 3 bases not matched to a gene. The CDR3 runs 14 residues. In nucleotides, the CDR3 is TGCGCCAGCAATCGGGACAGGAACACCGGGGAGCTGTTTTTT. Amino acids: CASNRDRNTGELFF.

The rearrangement links TRBV30 to TRBJ2-7, with D perhaps TRBD1 (6 bases). CDR3 size: 15 residues. CDR1 is GTSNPN, CDR2 SVGIG, per germline (reference sequence). The V gene lost 2 bases and the J gene lost 7 bases, with 21 bases spanning the gap. The CDR3 here is CAWSLSGRGEREQYF. As DNA, the CDR3 is TGTGCCTGGAGTCTAAGTGGCAGGGGAGAGCGAGAGCAGTACTTC.

This clone was seen a handful of times. The chain joins TRBV6-5 to TRBJ1-1; 8 positions agree with TRBD1. The germline CDR1 and CDR2 sequences are MNHEY and SVGAGI. This CDR3 is 13 amino acids long. Losses at the gene ends were 6 bases for V and 5 bases for J; bases not matched to a gene: 5. The CDR3 spells CASSEDRGTEAFF. The CDR3 coding sequence is TGTGCCAGCAGCGAAGACAGGGGAACTGAAGCTTTCTTT.

CDR3 sequence: CASSRTDEQYF. CDR3 bases: TGTGCCAGCAGCCGCACAGACGAGCAGTACTTC. V gene TRBV2 combines with J gene TRBJ2-5, with no clear D. The J call may be mistaken, given a closer DNA end match to TRBJ2-7. The CDR3 is 11 amino acids. The V gene's germline CDR1 is SNHLY and CDR2 FYNNEI.

This chain connects TRBV5-1 to TRBJ2-2; 13 bases agree with TRBD2. Trimming at V came to 3 bases and at J to 4 bases, leaving 3 bases not matched to a gene. CDR3 size: 16 residues. Germline lookup yields CDR1 SGHRS and CDR2 YFSETQ. The chain's CDR3 is CASSWGLAGFTGELFF. CDR3 bases: TGCGCCAGCAGCTGGGGACTAGCGGGATTCACCGGGGAGCTGTTTTTT.

The chain couples TRBV2 to TRBJ2-7; D gene unclear. Germline CDR1 SNHLY, CDR2 FYNNEI. The CDR3 loop spans 11 amino acids. The CDR3 region is CASRLIYEQYF. In DNA form, the CDR3 reads TGTGCTTCGAGGCTTATCTACGAGCAGTACTTC.

Details on this clone: A junction end diverges from the germline sequence, so it may reflect a read error. The V call is TRBV10-3, the J call TRBJ2-5; TRBD2 agrees at 9 bases. The J call may be wrong; the DNA end is better matched by TRBJ2-7. Germline CDR1 and CDR2: ENHRY and SYGVKD. This CDR3 has 15 amino acids. The CDR3 loop reads CAVSGRASGIYEQYF. In nucleotides, the CDR3 is TGTGCCGTCAGTGGGAGGGCTAGCGGGATCTACGAGCAGTACTTC.

CDR3 amino acids: CAISEGEGGLKGQFF. The CDR3 nucleotides read TGTGCCATCAGTGAGGGGGAAGGGGGCCTGAAGGGGCAGTTCTTC. The chain couples TRBV10-3 to TRBJ2-1; 7 nucleotides agree with TRBD1. Germline V gene lookup returns CDR1 ENHRY and CDR2 SYGVKD. CDR3 length equals 15 residues. With V trimmed by 2 bases and J by 12 bases, 13 bases remained unmatched.

The chain carries TRBV5-1 and TRBJ2-7; tentative D call: TRBD1 (6 bases). This CDR3 has 15 residues. Germline CDR1 is SGHRS and CDR2 is YFSETQ. V gave up 2 bases and J gave up 2 bases, with 14 bases separating them. CDR3 in amino acids: CASSFTGSVPYEQYF. CDR3 DNA sequence: TGCGCCAGCAGCTTTACAGGGAGCGTCCCCTACGAGCAGTACTTC.

This chain connects TRBV5-1 to TRBJ2-5; TRBD2 might be the D (5 bases). TRBJ2-7 matches the DNA end more closely, so the J call is doubtful. This CDR3 contains 15 residues. Germline V gene data show CDR1 as SGHRS and CDR2 as YFSETQ. CDR3 loop: CASSFVSATPDEQYF. Here the CDR3 DNA reads TGCGCCAGCAGCTTTGTTAGCGCCACGCCGGACGAGCAGTACTTC.

The rearrangement uses TRBV7-2 and TRBJ2-5; the D call may be TRBD1 or TRBD2 (5 bases each). TRBJ2-7 explains the end of the DNA better; the J call may be wrong. Germline CDR1 and CDR2: SGHTA and FQGNSA. The CDR3 runs 14 residues. CDR3 bases: TGTGCCAGCAGCTTTGCTGGTGGGGGCTACGAGCAGTACTTC. Translating gives CASSFAGGGYEQYF.

This chain uses TRBV27 with TRBJ2-1, with unresolved D. V dropped 3 bases and J dropped 0 bases, with 9 bases sitting between them. Germline CDR1 is MNHEY and CDR2 is SMNVEV (reference sequence). The CDR3 contains 15 residues. The CDR3: CASSFGASSYNEQFF. The CDR3 DNA is TGTGCCAGCAGTTTTGGAGCCTCCTCCTACAATGAGCAGTTCTTC.

The rearrangement joins TRBV7-7 to TRBJ2-5, with TRBD2 matching 11 bases. Germline values: CDR1 SSHAT, CDR2 FNYEAQ (reference sequence). This CDR3 is 15 amino acids long. Unmatched junction bases numbered 1, after V lost 3 bases and J lost 1 base. The CDR3 nucleotides read TGTGCCAGCAGCTTGGGACTAGCGGTCCAAGAGACCCAGTACTTC. Its protein product is CASSLGLAVQETQYF. The variable domain in full, with the rest retrieved from reference TRBV7-7 and TRBJ2-5, is GAGVSQSPRYKVTKRGQDVTLRCDPISSHATLYWYQQALGQGPEFLTYFNYEAQPDKSGLPSDRFSAERPEGSISTLTIQRTEQRDSAMYRCASSLGLAVQETQYFGPGTRLLVL.

The chain couples TRBV11-3 to TRBJ1-2, with D possibly TRBD1 on 6 matching bases. This CDR3 spans 13 amino acids. Trimming took off 4 bases at V and 8 bases at J, with 14 bases between the two ends. Per germline, CDR1 SGHNT and CDR2 YENEEA. The DNA of the CDR3 is TGTGCCAGCAGCTCGAGGGGGGGAAACGGCTACACCTTC. Translated: CASSSRGGNGYTF. The complete variable domain, with remaining parts taken from reference TRBV11-3 and TRBJ1-2, reads EAGVVQSPRYKIIEKKQPVAFWCNPISGHNTLYWYLQNLGQGPELLIRYENEEAVDDSQLPKDRFSAERLKGVDSTLKIQPAELGDSAVYLCASSSRGGNGYTFGSGTRLTVV.

The V gene is TRBV28, the J gene TRBJ2-5; tentative D call: TRBD1 (5 bases). Per germline, CDR1 MDHEN and CDR2 SYDVKM. Trimming cost V 8 bases and J 3 bases, with 13 bases left between them. The CDR3 covers 13 residues. The CDR3 DNA reads as TGTGCCAGCCGTTCCCAGGACAAAGAGACCCAGTACTTC. This encodes CASRSQDKETQYF.

The V gene is TRBV19, the J gene TRBJ2-3; 11 bases agree with TRBD1. This CDR3 contains 16 residues. V was pared by 4 bases and J by 5 bases, with 8 bases of the junction left unmatched. Germline CDR1 LNHDA, CDR2 SQIVND (reference sequence). DNA for the CDR3: TGTGCCAGTAGTAAAACCCGGGACAGGGGGAAAGATACGCAGTATTTT. Residues: CASSKTRDRGKDTQYF. The entire variable domain, with the rest obtained from reference TRBV19 and TRBJ2-3, is as follows: DGGITQSPKYLFRKEGQNVTLSCEQNLNHDAMYWYRQDPGQGLRLIYYSQIVNDFQKGDIAEGYSVSREKKESFPLTVTSAQKNPTAFYLCASSKTRDRGKDTQYFGPGTRLTVL.

V usage is TRBV6-6 and J usage is TRBJ1-1, with TRBD1 as a possible D gene (5 bases). V lost 5 bases and J 1 base, leaving 11 bases between the germline ends. The CDR3 has 14 amino acids. Germline values: CDR1 MNHNY, CDR2 SVGAGI (reference sequence). The CDR3 here is CASSIGTGNTEAFF. Written as DNA, the CDR3 is TGTGCCAGCAGTATTGGAACAGGGAACACTGAAGCTTTCTTT.

The CDR3 region has the DNA TGTGCCAGCAGTGACTCCGGTCAATCGAGGTACAATGAGCAGTTCTTC. Translating it yields CASSDSGQSRYNEQFF. The chain employs TRBV6-4 and TRBJ2-1; D uncertain. The CDR3 totals 16 residues. The ends were cut back, 0 bases at V and 4 bases at J, with 13 bases in the middle. Germline CDR1 is MRHNA and CDR2 is SNTAGT.